The 32 T cell receptor beta chains listed next were all sequenced from one sample in a study of shared clonotypes between healthy human individuals. TCRdb keeps only in-frame clones here, not all; method: immunoSEQ multiplex PCR. The sample has about 380,000 clones, approximately 97% seen once. Sequenced sample: memory CD8+ T cells sorted from blood. Sample subset: CD45RO+ cells pooled with CCR7-negative TemRA cells. These receptors came from a man aged 30-40 years in good health.

The CDR3 here is CAISEVGGRGPKNIQYF. The CDR3 region has the DNA TGTGCCATCAGTGAGGTGGGGGGGCGCGGTCCCAAAAACATTCAGTACTTC. V is TRBV10-3 and J is TRBJ2-4, with D possibly TRBD2 on 7 matching bases. Germline V CDR1 and CDR2: ENHRY, SYGVKD. Trimming took off 2 bases at V and 2 bases at J, with 16 bases between the two ends. The CDR3 runs to 17 residues.

The chain links TRBV5-1 to TRBJ2-7; maybe TRBD2 (6 bases). Trimming took off 0 bases at V and 2 bases at J, with 12 bases between the two ends. Germline V lookup: CDR1 SGHRS, CDR2 YFSETQ. The CDR3 has 15 residues. The DNA for the CDR3 is TGCGCCAGCAGCTTGGACGGGAGTGTGGCCTACGAGCAGTACTTC. Its protein product is CASSLDGSVAYEQYF.

The chain employs TRBV19 and TRBJ2-3; either TRBD1 or TRBD2 may fit D (5 bases each). The V gene lost 5 bases and the J gene lost 6 bases, with 18 bases spanning the gap. The length of the CDR3 is 15 residues. Germline V gene lookup returns CDR1 LNHDA and CDR2 SQIVND (reference sequence). CDR3: CASSPGTPQDDTQYF. The CDR3 DNA reads TGTGCCAGTAGTCCGGGGACCCCGCAGGACGATACGCAGTATTTT.

The chain recombines TRBV5-1 with TRBJ1-1, with D perhaps TRBD1 (5 bases). The germline gives CDR1 SGHRS, CDR2 YFSETQ. Trimming took off 5 bases at V and 1 base at J, with 12 bases between the two ends. CDR3 length: 14 amino acids. CDR3 DNA sequence: TGCGCCAGCAGGTCAGGGTCGGAGAACACTGAAGCTTTCTTT. It encodes CASRSGSENTEAFF.

CDR3 bases: TGTGCCAGCAGCTTAGCGGTATCTCGGGGCGATCAGCCCCAGCATTTT. This translates into CASSLAVSRGDQPQHF. V gene TRBV7-8 combines with J gene TRBJ1-5; TRBD1 might be the D (5 bases). The CDR3 extends over 16 amino acids. V was cut by 0 bases and J by 5 bases, with 14 bases left in between. Germline V gene lookup returns CDR1 SGHVS and CDR2 FQNEAQ.

CDR3 sequence: CASSYLQLREKDIQYF. DNA for the CDR3: TGTGCCAGCAGTTACCTCCAATTACGGGAAAAGGACATTCAGTACTTC. The genes are TRBV6-6 and TRBJ2-4; D possibly corresponds to TRBD2 (5 bases). From germline, CDR1 is MNHNY and CDR2 SVGAGI (reference sequence). The CDR3 extends over 16 amino acids. The V and J ends lost 2 bases and 8 bases respectively, with 19 bases between them.

The chain links TRBV19 to TRBJ2-1; TRBD2 might be the D (6 bases). This CDR3 has 15 amino acids. From germline, CDR1 is LNHDA and CDR2 SQIVND (reference sequence). V lost 6 bases and J lost 10, with 22 bases in between. The CDR3 DNA sequence: TGTGCCAGTAGGGGAACCCGGGGGTCCTGGTGGGAGCAGTTCTTC. Protein: CASRGTRGSWWEQFF.

The V gene is TRBV28, the J gene TRBJ2-7; 8 bases match TRBD2. J gave up 1 base and V 6 bases, and 14 bases lay outside the gene matches. This CDR3 has 17 amino acids. Germline V gene lookup returns CDR1 MDHEN and CDR2 SYDVKM. CDR3 in amino acids: CASSPIGTSYLSYEQYF. The CDR3 DNA is TGTGCCAGCAGCCCCATTGGGACTAGTTACCTTTCCTACGAGCAGTACTTC.

The V call is TRBV11-1, the J call TRBJ1-2; D perhaps matches TRBD1 (5 bases). The CDR3 totals 14 residues. Between the trimmed V and J ends, which lost 5 bases and 4 bases, there was a span of 14 bases. Germline CDR1 is SGHAT and CDR2 is FQDESV (reference sequence). CDR3 amino acids: CASSPHEGFYGYTF. Here the CDR3 DNA reads TGTGCCAGCAGCCCCCACGAGGGGTTCTATGGCTACACCTTC.

The chain joins TRBV28 to TRBJ2-7, with D maybe TRBD2 (6 bases). Trimming left V 2 bases short and J 3 bases short, with 8 bases between. The CDR3 contains 13 residues. The germline V gene has CDR1 MDHEN and CDR2 SYDVKM. Here the CDR3 DNA reads TGTGCCAGCAGTTTACGGGAGTTCTACGAGCAGTACTTC. Its translation: CASSLREFYEQYF.

The chain combines TRBV6-1 with TRBJ2-1; D gene uncertain. This CDR3 is built from 9 residues. Trimming pared 6 bases from V and 6 bases from J, leaving 0 bases between. Looked up from germline, CDR1 is MNHNS and CDR2 is SASEGT. CDR3 in DNA: TGTGCCAGCAGCAATGAGCAGTTCTTC. Protein product: CASSNEQFF.

J is TRBJ2-1 and V is TRBV7-2; no definite D call. Germline loops: CDR1 SGHTA, CDR2 FQGNSA. V dropped 5 bases and J dropped 6 bases, with 14 bases sitting between them. CDR3 length: 14 amino acids. The DNA of the CDR3 is TGTGCCAGCAGCCCGAGACCGCTACCCAATGAGCAGTTCTTC. Encoded protein: CASSPRPLPNEQFF.

V usage is TRBV20-1 and J usage is TRBJ2-5; D not resolved. Trimming removed 5 bases at V and 5 bases at J, with 6 bases between. The CDR3 sequence is 10 residues long. CDR1 is DFQATT, CDR2 SNEGSKA, per germline (reference sequence). The CDR3 sequence is CSAQPETQYF. The CDR3 DNA is TGCAGTGCTCAACCGGAGACCCAGTACTTC.

This rearrangement joins TRBV7-2 to TRBJ2-3; D is ambiguous. This CDR3 contains 12 residues. Germline CDR1 SGHTA, CDR2 FQGNSA. The V end lost 3 bases, the J end lost 6 bases, and 7 bases lay between the germline ends. The CDR3 DNA is TGTGCCAGCAGCTTTCTTGGGGATACGCAGTATTTT. Protein: CASSFLGDTQYF.

The chain has TRBV2 and TRBJ2-3; D gene uncertain. V gave up 3 bases and J gave up 1 base, with 11 bases separating them. CDR1 and CDR2 (germline): SNHLY, FYNNEI. The CDR3 is 15 residues long. The CDR3 sequence is CASSDMAEGTDTQYF. The CDR3 DNA is TGTGCCAGCAGTGATATGGCGGAAGGCACAGATACGCAGTATTTT.

This rearrangement joins TRBV27 to TRBJ2-1; D is uncertain. V lost 2 bases and J lost 2, with 13 bases in between. Germline-derived CDR1 and CDR2 are MNHEY and SMNVEV (reference sequence). The CDR3 is 16 amino acids. The CDR3 loop reads CASSLPGTQAYNEQFF. The CDR3 bases are TGTGCCAGCAGTTTACCAGGTACACAAGCCTACAATGAGCAGTTCTTC.

The chain couples TRBV28 to TRBJ1-2; 9 bases align to TRBD1. CDR3 size: 15 residues. Trimming removed 7 bases from V and 6 bases from J; junction bases left unmatched: 12. In germline, CDR1 is MDHEN, CDR2 SYDVKM. CDR3 sequence reads: CASKGQPGQGNGYTF. CDR3 DNA sequence: TGTGCCAGCAAGGGTCAGCCGGGACAGGGCAATGGCTACACCTTC.

The V gene is TRBV11-2, the J gene TRBJ1-5; no definite D call. The ends were cut back, 5 bases at V and 7 bases at J, with 12 bases in the middle. CDR3 length equals 13 residues. The V gene's germline CDR1 is SGHAT and CDR2 FQNNGV. CDR3 residues: CASSVEQRQPQHF. The DNA of the CDR3 is TGTGCCAGCAGCGTCGAGCAGAGACAGCCCCAGCATTTT.

The table lists this clone with a count of one. V is TRBV10-1 and J is TRBJ2-3, with 9 bases lining up with TRBD2. The germline V gene encodes CDR1 WNHNN and CDR2 SYGVQD (reference sequence). The V segment lost 0 bases and the J segment 6 bases; nucleotides outside the gene matches: 13. The CDR3 has 18 residues. Here the CDR3 DNA reads TGCGCCAGCAGTGAGTCGACTCGGGGTAGCGGGAGAGTTGATACGCAGTATTTT. Translated: CASSESTRGSGRVDTQYF.

J is TRBJ2-5 and V is TRBV5-1, with 9 bases that match TRBD2. The ends lost 4 bases at V and 4 bases at J; junction bases unmatched: 8. Germline V gene data show CDR1 as SGHRS and CDR2 as YFSETQ. The CDR3 length is 15 residues. The CDR3 region has the DNA TGCGCCAGCAGCGACCCTAGCGGGGAGAGAGAGACCCAGTACTTC. Its translation is CASSDPSGERETQYF.

This clone was counted once. The V and J genes are TRBV5-1 and TRBJ1-4, with 7 bases matching TRBD1. The germline gives CDR1 SGHRS, CDR2 YFSETQ. Trimming at V came to 5 bases and at J to 8 bases, leaving 12 bases not matched to a gene. The CDR3 is 15 residues long. The CDR3 loop is CASRPGTANGEKLFF. In DNA form, the CDR3 reads TGCGCCAGCAGGCCCGGGACAGCGAATGGAGAAAAACTGTTTTTT.

The chain carries TRBV19 and TRBJ2-3; TRBD2 aligns across 7 bases. There are 15 residues in the CDR3. Trimming cost V 0 bases and J 2 bases; bases outside gene matches: 2. Germline-derived CDR1 and CDR2 are LNHDA and SQIVND (reference sequence). CDR3 bases: TGTGCCAGTAGTATAGATGCGGGAGCCACAGATACGCAGTATTTT. It specifies CASSIDAGATDTQYF.

The J gene is TRBJ1-4, the V gene TRBV6-1; D possibly corresponds to TRBD1 (5 bases). Germline loops: CDR1 MNHNS, CDR2 SASEGT. This CDR3 contains 17 residues. The V end lost 2 bases, the J end lost 7 bases, and 20 bases lay between the germline ends. The DNA of the CDR3 is TGTGCCAGCAGTGAATACGGACCGGGCAGGGCCGGTGAAAAACTGTTTTTT. Its translation: CASSEYGPGRAGEKLFF.

This chain connects TRBV27 to TRBJ2-7; tentatively, D is TRBD2 (6 bases). Germline V lookup: CDR1 MNHEY, CDR2 SMNVEV (reference sequence). This CDR3 comprises 18 residues. V was clipped by 5 bases and J by 0 bases, with 23 bases between them. The CDR3 region is CASSPTGTYVYGSYEQYF. CDR3 sequence (DNA): TGTGCCAGCAGTCCTACCGGGACTTATGTTTACGGCTCCTACGAGCAGTACTTC.

The chain employs TRBV2 and TRBJ2-7, with TRBD1 as a possible D gene (6 bases). CDR1 is SNHLY, CDR2 FYNNEI, per germline. V was trimmed by 6 bases and J by 1 base, leaving 10 bases between them. The CDR3 runs to 13 residues. This chain's CDR3 is CASRAGESYEQYF. CDR3 nucleotides: TGTGCCAGCAGGGCAGGGGAGTCCTACGAGCAGTACTTC. The entire variable domain, with the rest obtained from reference TRBV2 and TRBJ2-7, is as follows: EPEVTQTPSHQVTQMGQEVILRCVPISNHLYFYWYRQILGQKVEFLVSFYNNEISEKSEIFDDQFSVERPDGSNFTLKIRSTKLEDSAMYFCASRAGESYEQYFGPGTRLTVT.

The genes are TRBV5-4 and TRBJ2-7; D possibly corresponds to TRBD1 (5 bases). V was shortened by 2 bases and J by 2 bases, with 11 bases between the two germline ends. The germline gives CDR1 SGHNT, CDR2 YYREEE (reference sequence). This CDR3 spans 14 amino acids. CDR3 in DNA: TGTGCCAGCAGCTTAAAAGGGGATCCCTACGAGCAGTACTTC. As protein: CASSLKGDPYEQYF. Variable domain in full (rest from reference TRBV5-4 and TRBJ2-7): ETGVTQSPTHLIKTRGQQVTLRCSSQSGHNTVSWYQQALGQGPQFIFQYYREEENGRGNFPPRFSGLQFPNYSSELNVNALELDDSALYLCASSLKGDPYEQYFGPGTRLTVT.

The rearrangement joins TRBV6-1 to TRBJ2-5; no clear D gene. V lost 6 bases and J lost 0, with 8 bases in between. The CDR3 length is 13 residues. Germline values: CDR1 MNHNS, CDR2 SASEGT. CDR3 coding DNA: TGTGCCAGCAGCCGGGCGTACCAAGAGACCCAGTACTTC. Its protein product is CASSRAYQETQYF.

The gene calls are TRBV19 and TRBJ1-5; no clear D gene. The CDR3 covers 14 residues. The germline V gene encodes CDR1 LNHDA and CDR2 SQIVND (reference sequence). Trimming shortened V by 5 bases and J by 2 bases, and 10 bases separated the two germline ends. CDR3 nucleotides: TGTGCCAGTAGTCCACGCCGTCGCAATCAGCCCCAGCATTTT. Translation: CASSPRRRNQPQHF.

This chain uses TRBV29-1 with TRBJ2-1; perhaps TRBD1 as D (5 bases). The CDR3 has 13 amino acids. Germline V lookup: CDR1 SQVTM, CDR2 ANQGSEA. Trimming pared 4 bases from V and 8 bases from J, leaving 15 bases between. Here the CDR3 reads CSVGTLLRDEQFF. The CDR3 bases are TGCAGCGTTGGGACACTCCTTCGGGATGAGCAGTTCTTC.

The chain employs TRBV29-1 and TRBJ2-3, with D perhaps matching TRBD2 (5 bases). Trimming removed 7 bases at V and 4 bases at J, with 18 bases between. Per the germline V gene, CDR1 is SQVTM and CDR2 is ANQGSEA. The CDR3 covers 14 residues. Here the CDR3 DNA reads TGCAGCGACTATCGGGGAATTTGGGCAGATACGCAGTATTTT. Translating it yields CSDYRGIWADTQYF.

The chain links TRBV10-1 to TRBJ2-5; the match to TRBD2 covers 14 bases. With 4 bases clipped from V and 2 bases from J, the junction kept 0 bases outside the gene matches. The CDR3 has 15 residues. CDR1 and CDR2 (germline): WNHNN, SYGVQD (reference sequence). CDR3 nucleotides: TGCGCCAGCAGTGGACTAGCGGGAGGGCAAGAGACCCAGTACTTC. Protein sequence: CASSGLAGGQETQYF.

This clone came up a few times. Other DNA sequences of this sample code for an identical CDR3. The gene calls are TRBV5-4 and TRBJ2-7, with D hard to call. The V end lost 0 bases, the J end lost 3 bases, and 4 bases lay between the germline ends. There are 12 residues in the CDR3. CDR1 and CDR2 from the germline V gene are SGHNT and YYREEE (reference sequence). The CDR3: CASSLGGYEQYF. CDR3 coding DNA: TGTGCCAGCAGCTTGGGGGGCTACGAGCAGTACTTC.